These T cell receptor beta chains were read from a single sample in a study of Ad26.COV2.S vaccination and SARS-CoV-2 variants. Sequencing was performed with immunoSEQ multiplex PCR; in TCRdb, only in-frame clones are kept and a portion is missing. This table has fewer than 800,000 clones, approximately 88% appearing once. The sequences come from peripheral blood, collected in a trial of Ad26.COV2.S vaccine versus placebo. Receptor source: a person between 18 and 65 years old who received the Ad26.COV2.S COVID-19 vaccine or a placebo. Each CDR3 is given without its conserved first and last residue.

v_call,j_call,cdr3_aa
TRBV12-5,TRBJ2-1,ASGGMEGQSYNEQF
TRBV6-6,TRBJ2-7,ASGRDISYEQY
TRBV6-5,TRBJ2-2,ASSYLLGNGELF
TRBV5-4,TRBJ2-1,ASSGSPGPETSEF
TRBV7-2,TRBJ2-2,ASSFRKGARTGELF
TRBV27,TRBJ2-1,ASRLGLNNEQF
TRBV30,TRBJ2-7,AWSHGTNSYYEQY
TRBV19,TRBJ2-1,ASSIGPIKTSTTTHNEQF
TRBV2,TRBJ2-7,ASIDLPGTMNREQY
TRBV29-1,TRBJ2-7,SVEQAGGSYEQY
TRBV27,TRBJ1-1,ASSLQQGHTEAF
TRBV4-2,TRBJ1-6,ASSQDGGVFSSYNSPLH
TRBV24-1,TRBJ1-3,ATSDGFSGNTIY
TRBV6-5,TRBJ2-5,ASRGAVGRGETQY
TRBV7-3,TRBJ2-1,ASSLGTPNYNEQF
TRBV11-2,TRBJ2-5,ASSTRPGESETQY
TRBV6-5,TRBJ1-3,ASSRGSGNTIY
TRBV5-1,TRBJ2-1,ASSLVPGGSLKF
TRBV5-8,TRBJ2-7,ASSLLQGGYEQY
TRBV9,TRBJ2-1,ASSVEGLAVNEQF
TRBV7-9,TRBJ1-5,ASSLGPGQINQPQH
TRBV5-1,TRBJ2-7,ASSLGETGAAQY
TRBV10-3,TRBJ1-1,AISGAVNTEAF
TRBV7-2,TRBJ1-6,ASSLVQGGSPLH
TRBV18,TRBJ1-4,ASSPRSYEKLF